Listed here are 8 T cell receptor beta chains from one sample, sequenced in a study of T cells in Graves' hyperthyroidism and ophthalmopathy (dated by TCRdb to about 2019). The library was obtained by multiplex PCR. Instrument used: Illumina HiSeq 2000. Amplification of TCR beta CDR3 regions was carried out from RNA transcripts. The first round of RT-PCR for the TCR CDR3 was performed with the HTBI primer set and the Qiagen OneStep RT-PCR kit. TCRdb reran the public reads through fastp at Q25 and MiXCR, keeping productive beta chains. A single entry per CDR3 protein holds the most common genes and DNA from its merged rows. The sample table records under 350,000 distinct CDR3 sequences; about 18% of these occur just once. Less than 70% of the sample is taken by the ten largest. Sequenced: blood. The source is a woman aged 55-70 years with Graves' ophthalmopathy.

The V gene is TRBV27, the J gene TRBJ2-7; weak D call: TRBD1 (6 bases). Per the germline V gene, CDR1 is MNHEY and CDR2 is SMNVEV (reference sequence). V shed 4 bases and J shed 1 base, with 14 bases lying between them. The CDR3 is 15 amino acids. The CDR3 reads CASSSGPGTSYEQYF. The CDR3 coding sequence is TGTGCCAGCAGTTCCGGTCCTGGGACATCCTACGAGCAGTACTTC.

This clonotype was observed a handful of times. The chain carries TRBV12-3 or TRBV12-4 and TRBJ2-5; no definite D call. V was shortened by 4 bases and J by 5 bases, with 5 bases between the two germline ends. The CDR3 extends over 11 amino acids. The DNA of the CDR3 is TGTGCCAGCAGTTCCTGGGAGACCCAGTACTTC. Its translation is CASSSWETQYF.

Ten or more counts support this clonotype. Here the CDR3 reads CSASVIDTDTQYF. The CDR3 DNA is TGCAGTGCTTCAGTAATAGACACAGATACGCAGTATTTT. The chain is built from TRBV20-1 and TRBJ2-3; D is undetermined. V gave up 5 bases and J gave up 2 bases, with 11 bases separating them. CDR1 is DFQATT and CDR2 is SNEGSKA in the germline V gene (reference sequence). The CDR3 length is 13 residues.

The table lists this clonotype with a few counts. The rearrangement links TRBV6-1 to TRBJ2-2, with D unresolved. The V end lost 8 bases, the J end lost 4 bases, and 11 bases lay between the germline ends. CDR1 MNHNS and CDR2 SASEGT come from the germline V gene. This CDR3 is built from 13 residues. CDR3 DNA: TGTGCCAGCTATGAACCGGGCACCGGGGAGCTGTTTTTT. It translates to CASYEPGTGELFF.

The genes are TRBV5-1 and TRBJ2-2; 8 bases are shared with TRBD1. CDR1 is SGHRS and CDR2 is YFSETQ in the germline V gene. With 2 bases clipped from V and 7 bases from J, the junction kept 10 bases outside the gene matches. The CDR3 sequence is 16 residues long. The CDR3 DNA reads TGCGCCAGCAGCTTACTATCGACAGGGGCTAACGGGGAGCTGTTTTTT. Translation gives CASSLLSTGANGELFF.

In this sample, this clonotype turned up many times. CDR3 sequence (DNA): TGTGCCAGCAGCTTCCGCCGTTTGTTGCGGGATGGCTACACCTTC. Its protein product is CASSFRRLLRDGYTF. This chain connects TRBV7-2 to TRBJ1-2; D ambiguous. CDR3 length: 15 amino acids. V lost 3 bases to trimming and J lost 6 bases, with 17 bases between them. Germline loops: CDR1 SGHTA, CDR2 FQGNSA.

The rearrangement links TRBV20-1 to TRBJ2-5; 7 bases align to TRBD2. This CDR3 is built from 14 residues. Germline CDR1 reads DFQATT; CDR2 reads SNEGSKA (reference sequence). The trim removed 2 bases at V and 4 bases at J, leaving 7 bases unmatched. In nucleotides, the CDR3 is TGCAGTGCTAGACTAGCGGCGATGCCAGAGACCCAGTACTTC. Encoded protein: CSARLAAMPETQYF.

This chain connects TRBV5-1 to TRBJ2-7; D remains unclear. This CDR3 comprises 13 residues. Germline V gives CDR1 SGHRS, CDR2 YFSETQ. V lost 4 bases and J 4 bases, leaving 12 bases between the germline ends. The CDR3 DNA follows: TGCGCCAGCAGCGACGAAGGAGCGTACGAGCAGTACTTC. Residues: CASSDEGAYEQYF.